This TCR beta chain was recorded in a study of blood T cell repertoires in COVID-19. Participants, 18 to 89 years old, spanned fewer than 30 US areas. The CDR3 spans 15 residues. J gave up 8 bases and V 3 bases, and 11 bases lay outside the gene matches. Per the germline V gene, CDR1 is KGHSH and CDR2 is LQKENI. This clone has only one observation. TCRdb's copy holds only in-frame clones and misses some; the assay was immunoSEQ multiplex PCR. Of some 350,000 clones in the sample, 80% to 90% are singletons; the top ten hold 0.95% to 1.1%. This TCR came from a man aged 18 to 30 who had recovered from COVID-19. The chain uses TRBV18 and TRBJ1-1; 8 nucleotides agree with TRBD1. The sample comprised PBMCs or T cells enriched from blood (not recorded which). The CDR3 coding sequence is TGTGCCAGCTCACCCGCTACAGGGGCAGGGGGCGAAGCTTTCTTT. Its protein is CASSPATGAGGEAFF.